This T cell receptor (beta chain) was documented in a study of cytomegalovirus exposure and HLA in healthy donors. In its sample, this clone was seen once. Primers included in the PCR were 60 Vbeta and 13 Jbeta primers. Produced via immunoSEQ multiplex PCR; TCRdb's table is partial and in-frame only. The repertoire holds roughly 120,000 clones, with approximately 81% as singletons. The germline V gene has CDR1 MDHEN and CDR2 SYDVKM. The CDR3 spans 17 residues. Germline trimming cut 10 bases from V and 6 bases from J; bases unmatched to any gene: 21. The clonotype originates from a man aged 18 to 35 in good health and CMV-seronegative. The sample taken for sequencing was PBMCs. The rearrangement joins TRBV28 to TRBJ2-7; TRBD2 agrees at 10 bases. CDR3 bases: TGTGCCACCGGAAGTAAGCGGGAGGGTTCCGGTTCGGGCGAGCAGTACTTC. Its translation is CATGSKREGSGSGEQYF.